These 10 T cell receptor beta chains were all obtained from the same sample, sequenced in a study of T cell responses to AZD1222 COVID-19 vaccine. Some clones are missing from TCRdb's copy, which holds only in-frame ones; the method was immunoSEQ multiplex PCR. In the table there are under 150,000 clones, roughly 93% of which are singletons. The specimen was peripheral blood, collected 28 days after the second AZD1222 dose. Receptor source: an adult who received the AZD1222 COVID-19 vaccine.

The chain is built from TRBV12-3 or TRBV12-4 and TRBJ1-1, with D unresolved. The CDR3 contains 13 residues. V shed 5 bases and J shed 1 base, with 8 bases lying between them. The CDR3: CASSRLENTEAFF. CDR3 nucleotides: TGTGCCAGCAGTCGGTTGGAGAACACTGAAGCTTTCTTT.

The chain has TRBV7-2 and TRBJ1-3; weak D call: TRBD1 (5 bases). This CDR3 comprises 17 residues. The germline V and J ends were trimmed by 5 bases and 0 bases, with 17 bases remaining between them. Germline assignment: CDR1 SGHTA and CDR2 FQGNSA. The CDR3 is CASSPAPGRFSGNTIYF. CDR3 DNA sequence: TGTGCCAGCAGCCCCGCCCCGGGACGGTTCTCTGGAAACACCATATATTTT.

The rearrangement uses TRBV28 and TRBJ1-1, with D unresolved. This CDR3 region has 14 residues. Germline-derived CDR1 and CDR2 are MDHEN and SYDVKM. The V end was cut by 6 bases, the J end by 0 bases, with 11 bases between. This CDR3 reads CASRTQNLNTEAFF. The CDR3 coding sequence is TGTGCCAGCAGGACCCAGAACCTGAACACTGAAGCTTTCTTT.

The V call is TRBV5-8, the J call TRBJ1-1, with D unresolved. Germline CDR1 is SGHTS and CDR2 is YDEGEE. The CDR3 runs to 15 residues. The V end lost 0 bases, the J end lost 0 bases, and 9 bases lay between the germline ends. The DNA of the CDR3 is TGTGCCAGCAGCTTGGGCACCAGCGTGAACACTGAAGCTTTCTTT. Protein sequence: CASSLGTSVNTEAFF. The whole variable domain, remainder taken from reference TRBV5-8 and TRBJ1-1, is EAGVTQSPTHLIKTRGQQATLRCSPISGHTSVYWYQQALGLGLQFLLWYDEGEERNRGNFPPRFSGRQFPNYSSELNVNALELEDSALYLCASSLGTSVNTEAFFGQGTRLTVV.

Here the CDR3 reads CASSYSGGQGLTPLHF. CDR3 in DNA: TGTGCCAGCAGTTACTCGGGGGGACAGGGGTTAACACCCCTCCACTTT. The rearrangement uses TRBV6-5 and TRBJ1-6; 10 bases align to TRBD1. CDR1 and CDR2 (germline): MNHEY, SVGAGI. The CDR3 has 16 residues. V was clipped by 0 bases and J by 11 bases; unmatched bases: 7.

This rearrangement joins TRBV6-5 to TRBJ1-6; 8 bases agree with TRBD1. This CDR3 contains 15 residues. V shed 5 bases, J shed 8 bases, and the junction held 8 bases outside the gene matches. CDR1 and CDR2 from the germline V gene are MNHEY and SVGAGI. The CDR3 sequence: CASSRWTGWDSPLHF. CDR3 nucleotide sequence: TGTGCCAGCAGTCGCTGGACAGGGTGGGATTCACCCCTCCACTTT.

The chain couples TRBV5-6 to TRBJ1-1; D is possibly TRBD1 (5 bases). CDR1 is SGHDT and CDR2 is YYEEEE in the germline V gene. The CDR3 consists of 14 residues. Trimming took 4 bases from V and 1 from J, leaving 11 bases between them. The DNA of the CDR3 is TGTGCCAGCAGCCGACCAGACAGGAACACTGAAGCTTTCTTT. This sequence encodes CASSRPDRNTEAFF.

The chain recombines TRBV7-9 with TRBJ1-2; D uncertain. V gave up 2 bases and J gave up 4 bases, with 17 bases separating them. The CDR3 extends over 16 amino acids. Germline loops: CDR1 SEHNR, CDR2 FQNEAQ (reference sequence). The CDR3 DNA reads TGTGCCAGCAGCTTATTACCCGGGATTGCCAGCTATGGCTACACCTTC. Its translation: CASSLLPGIASYGYTF.

The rearrangement links TRBV6-5 to TRBJ1-2; D unclear. There are 14 residues in the CDR3. CDR1 and CDR2 (germline): MNHEY, SVGAGI. The V end lost 5 bases, the J end lost 4 bases, and 14 bases lay between the germline ends. CDR3 protein: CASSPPAQAYGYTF. The CDR3 region has the DNA TGTGCCAGCAGTCCCCCTGCGCAGGCCTATGGCTACACCTTC.

The chain couples TRBV5-1 to TRBJ1-2, with 7 bases that match TRBD1. Germline CDR1 reads SGHRS; CDR2 reads YFSETQ. Trimming took 2 bases from V and 7 from J; bases not matched to a gene: 11. The CDR3 spans 15 residues. CDR3 sequence: CASSFDREIVGGYTF. The CDR3 DNA sequence: TGCGCCAGCAGCTTTGACAGGGAAATTGTCGGTGGCTACACCTTC.